This T cell receptor beta chain was identified during a study of cytomegalovirus exposure and HLA in healthy donors. Broader study findings: An ancestry cluster, one associated with Asian ancestry, reportedly showed fewer N-insertions than the roughly 610-donor mean in a later analysis. A few chains tied to CMV proved CMV antigen-specific in vitro. Later analysis suggested most CMV-associated TCR beta chains were HLA-restricted. Being indistinguishable, some V segments were excluded, TRBV6-2 and TRBV6-3 among them.

CDR1 and CDR2 (germline): SGHAT, FQNNGV. There are 15 residues in the CDR3. Trimming shortened V by 4 bases and J by 0 bases, and 13 bases separated the two germline ends. Details on this clone: Its cognate antigen is unknown.

Amplification used 60 Vbeta primers and 13 Jbeta primers. Only in-frame clones appear in the TCRdb table, and some are missing; sequencing was by immunoSEQ multiplex PCR. With more than 65,000 clones in the sample, the ten largest clones hold under 3%. V usage is TRBV11-2 and J usage is TRBJ2-7, with D possibly being TRBD1 (6 bases). The sequence came from a man between 35 and 55 years old in good health and CMV-seronegative. The source material was PBMCs. In nucleotides, the CDR3 is TGTGCCAGCAGCTACTCCGGGACAAACTCCTACGAGCAGTACTTC. It yields the protein CASSYSGTNSYEQYF.